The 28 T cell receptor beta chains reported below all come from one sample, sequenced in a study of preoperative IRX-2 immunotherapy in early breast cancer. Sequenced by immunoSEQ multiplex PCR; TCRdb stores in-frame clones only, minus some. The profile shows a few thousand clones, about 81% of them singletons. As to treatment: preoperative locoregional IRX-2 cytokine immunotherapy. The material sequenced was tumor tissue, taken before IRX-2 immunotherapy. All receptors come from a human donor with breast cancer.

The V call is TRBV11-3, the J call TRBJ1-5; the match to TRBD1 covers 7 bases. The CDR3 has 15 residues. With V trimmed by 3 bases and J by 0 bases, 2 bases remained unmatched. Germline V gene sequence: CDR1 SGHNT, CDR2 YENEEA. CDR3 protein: CASSLGDSSNQPQHF. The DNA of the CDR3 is TGTGCCAGCAGCTTGGGGGACAGTAGCAATCAGCCCCAGCATTTT.

In nucleotides, the CDR3 is TGTGCCAGCTCACGGATGGACACGGGGAATGAAAAACTGTTTTTT. Translating it yields CASSRMDTGNEKLFF. V and J are TRBV18 and TRBJ1-4, with D possibly being TRBD1 (5 bases). V was cut by 4 bases and J by 5 bases, with 14 bases left in between. The germline V gene encodes CDR1 KGHSH and CDR2 LQKENI. The CDR3 is 15 amino acids.

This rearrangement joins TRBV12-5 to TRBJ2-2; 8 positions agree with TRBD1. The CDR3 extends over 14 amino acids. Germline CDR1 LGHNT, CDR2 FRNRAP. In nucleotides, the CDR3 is TGTGCCAGCACCAAACAGGGGGAAATCGGGGAGCTGTTTTTT. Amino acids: CASTKQGEIGELFF.

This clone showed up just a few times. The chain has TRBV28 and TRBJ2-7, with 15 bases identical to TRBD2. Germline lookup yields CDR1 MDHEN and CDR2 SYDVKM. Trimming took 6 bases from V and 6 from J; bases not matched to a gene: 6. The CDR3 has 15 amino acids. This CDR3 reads CASSPGTSGRPEQYF. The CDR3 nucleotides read TGTGCCAGCAGCCCGGGGACTAGCGGGAGGCCCGAGCAGTACTTC.

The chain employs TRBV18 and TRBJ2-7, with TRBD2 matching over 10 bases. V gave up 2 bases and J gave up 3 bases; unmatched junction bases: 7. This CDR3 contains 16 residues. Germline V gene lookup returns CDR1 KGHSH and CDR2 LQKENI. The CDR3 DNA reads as TGTGCCAGCTCACCAGGGCCTAGCGGGAGAAACTACGAGCAGTACTTC. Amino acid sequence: CASSPGPSGRNYEQYF.

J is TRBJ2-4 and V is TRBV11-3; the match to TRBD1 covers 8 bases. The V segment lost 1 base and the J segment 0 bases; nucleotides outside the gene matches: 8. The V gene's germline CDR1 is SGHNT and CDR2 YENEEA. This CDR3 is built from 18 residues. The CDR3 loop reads CASSLGTGSLLAKNIQYF. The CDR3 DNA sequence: TGTGCCAGCAGCTTAGGGACAGGGTCACTTCTAGCCAAAAACATTCAGTACTTC.

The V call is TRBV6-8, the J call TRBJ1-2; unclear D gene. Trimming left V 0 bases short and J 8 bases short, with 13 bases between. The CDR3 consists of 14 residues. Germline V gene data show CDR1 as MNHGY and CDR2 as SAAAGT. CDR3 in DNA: TGTGCCAGCAGTTACTCGAGCCCAAATGGGGGCTACACCTTC. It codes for CASSYSSPNGGYTF.

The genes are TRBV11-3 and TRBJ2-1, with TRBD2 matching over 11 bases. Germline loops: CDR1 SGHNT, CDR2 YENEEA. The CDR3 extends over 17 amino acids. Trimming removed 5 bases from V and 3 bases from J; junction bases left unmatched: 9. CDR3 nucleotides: TGTGCCAGCAGCCACTTTAGCGGGGGGGCCATCTACAATGAGCAGTTCTTC. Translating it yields CASSHFSGGAIYNEQFF.

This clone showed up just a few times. The CDR3 region is CSVIPTSGNTIYF. The CDR3 nucleotides read TGCAGCGTAATACCGACCTCTGGAAACACCATATATTTT. The genes are TRBV29-1 and TRBJ1-3; D is uncertain. V was clipped by 6 bases and J by 0 bases, with 9 bases between them. Germline V gene lookup returns CDR1 SQVTM and CDR2 ANQGSEA. The CDR3 has 13 residues.

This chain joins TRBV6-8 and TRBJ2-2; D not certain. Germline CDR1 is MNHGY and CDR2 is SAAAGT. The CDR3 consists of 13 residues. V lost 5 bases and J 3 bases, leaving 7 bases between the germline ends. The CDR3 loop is CASSDWDTGELFF. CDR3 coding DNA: TGTGCCAGCAGTGACTGGGACACCGGGGAGCTGTTTTTT.

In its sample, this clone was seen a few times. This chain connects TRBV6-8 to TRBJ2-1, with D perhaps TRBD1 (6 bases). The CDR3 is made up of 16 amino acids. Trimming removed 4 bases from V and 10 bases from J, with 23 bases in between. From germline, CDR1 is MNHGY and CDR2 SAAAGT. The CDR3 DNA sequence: TGTGCCAGCAGTTCCCCCCAGGGGACAAGGGGCATGGAGCAGTTCTTC. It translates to CASSSPQGTRGMEQFF.

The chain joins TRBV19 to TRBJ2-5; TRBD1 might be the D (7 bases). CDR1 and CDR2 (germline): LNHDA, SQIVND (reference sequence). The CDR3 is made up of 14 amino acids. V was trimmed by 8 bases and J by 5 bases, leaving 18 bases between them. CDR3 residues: CASGPTGRMETQYF. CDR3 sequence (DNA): TGTGCCAGTGGCCCGACAGGGAGGATGGAGACCCAGTACTTC.

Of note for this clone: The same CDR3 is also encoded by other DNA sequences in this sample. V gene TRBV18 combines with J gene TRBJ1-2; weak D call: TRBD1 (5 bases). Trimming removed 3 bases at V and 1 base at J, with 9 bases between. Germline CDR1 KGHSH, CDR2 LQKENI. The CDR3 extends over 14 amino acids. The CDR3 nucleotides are TGTGCCAGCTCACCGGGGGGGATTAACTATGGCTACACCTTC. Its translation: CASSPGGINYGYTF.

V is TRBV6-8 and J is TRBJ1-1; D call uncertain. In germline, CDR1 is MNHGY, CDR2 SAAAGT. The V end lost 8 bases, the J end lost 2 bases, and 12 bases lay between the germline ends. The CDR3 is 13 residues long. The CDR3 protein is CASSVYGNTEAFF. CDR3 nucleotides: TGTGCCAGCTCGGTCTACGGAAACACTGAAGCTTTCTTT.

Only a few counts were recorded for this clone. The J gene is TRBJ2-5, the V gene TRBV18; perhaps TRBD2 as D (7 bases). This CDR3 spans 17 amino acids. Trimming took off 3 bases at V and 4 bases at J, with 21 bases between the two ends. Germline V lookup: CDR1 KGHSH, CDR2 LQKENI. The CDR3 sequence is CASSPSTGGSLGETQYF. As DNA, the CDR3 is TGTGCCAGCTCACCTTCCACGGGGGGCTCTTTGGGAGAGACCCAGTACTTC. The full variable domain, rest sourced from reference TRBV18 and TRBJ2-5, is NAGVMQNPRHLVRRRGQEARLRCSPMKGHSHVYWYRQLPEEGLKFMVYLQKENIIDESGMPKERFSAEFPKEGPSILRIQQVVRGDSAAYFCASSPSTGGSLGETQYFGPGTRLLVL.

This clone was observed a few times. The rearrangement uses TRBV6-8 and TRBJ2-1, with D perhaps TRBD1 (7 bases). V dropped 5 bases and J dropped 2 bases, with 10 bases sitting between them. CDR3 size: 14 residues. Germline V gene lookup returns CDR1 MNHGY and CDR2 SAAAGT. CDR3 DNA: TGTGCCAGCAGTCAGGGGGAGGCCTACAATGAGCAGTTCTTC. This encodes CASSQGEAYNEQFF.

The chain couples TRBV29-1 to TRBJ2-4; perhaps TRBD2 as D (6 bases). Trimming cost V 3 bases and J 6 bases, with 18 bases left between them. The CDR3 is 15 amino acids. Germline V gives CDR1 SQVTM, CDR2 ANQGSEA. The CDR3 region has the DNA TGCAGCGTTGAGAAGGCAGGAGGGTGGAGAAACATTCAGTACTTC. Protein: CSVEKAGGWRNIQYF.

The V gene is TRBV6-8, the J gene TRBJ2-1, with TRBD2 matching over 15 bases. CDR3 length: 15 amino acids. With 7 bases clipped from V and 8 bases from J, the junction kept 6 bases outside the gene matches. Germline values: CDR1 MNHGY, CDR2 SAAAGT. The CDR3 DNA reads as TGTGCCAGCAAACGGACTAGCGGGAGGGTAGATGAGCAGTTCTTC. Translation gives CASKRTSGRVDEQFF.

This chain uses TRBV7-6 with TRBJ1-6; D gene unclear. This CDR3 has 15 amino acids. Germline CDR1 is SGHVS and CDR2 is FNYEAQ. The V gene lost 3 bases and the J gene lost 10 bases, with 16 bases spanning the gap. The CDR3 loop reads CASSLKFASVSPLHF. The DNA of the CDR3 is TGTGCCAGCAGCTTGAAATTCGCCTCGGTATCACCCCTCCACTTT.

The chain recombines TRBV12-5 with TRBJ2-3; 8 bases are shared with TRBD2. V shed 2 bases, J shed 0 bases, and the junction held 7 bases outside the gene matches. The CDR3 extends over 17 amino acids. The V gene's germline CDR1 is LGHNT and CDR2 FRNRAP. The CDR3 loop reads CASGLPASGLSTDTQYF. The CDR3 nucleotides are TGTGCTAGTGGTTTGCCGGCTAGCGGGCTTAGCACAGATACGCAGTATTTT.

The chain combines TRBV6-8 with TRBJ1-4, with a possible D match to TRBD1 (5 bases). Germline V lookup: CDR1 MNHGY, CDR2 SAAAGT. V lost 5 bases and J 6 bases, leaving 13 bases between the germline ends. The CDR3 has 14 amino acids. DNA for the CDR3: TGTGCCAGCAGTCCGACCTACAGGCATGAAAAACTGTTTTTT. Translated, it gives CASSPTYRHEKLFF.

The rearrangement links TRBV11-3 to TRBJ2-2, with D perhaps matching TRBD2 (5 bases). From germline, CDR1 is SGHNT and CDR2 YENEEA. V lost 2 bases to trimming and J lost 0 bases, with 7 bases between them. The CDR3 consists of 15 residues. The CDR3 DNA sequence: TGTGCCAGCAGCTTATTCGGGACGAACACCGGGGAGCTGTTTTTT. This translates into CASSLFGTNTGELFF.

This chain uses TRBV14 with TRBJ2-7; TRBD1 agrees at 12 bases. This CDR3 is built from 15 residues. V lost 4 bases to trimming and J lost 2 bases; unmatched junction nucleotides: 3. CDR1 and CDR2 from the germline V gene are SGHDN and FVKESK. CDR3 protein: CASSPRDRGPYEQYF. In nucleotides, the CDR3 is TGTGCCAGCAGCCCCCGGGACAGGGGGCCCTACGAGCAGTACTTC.

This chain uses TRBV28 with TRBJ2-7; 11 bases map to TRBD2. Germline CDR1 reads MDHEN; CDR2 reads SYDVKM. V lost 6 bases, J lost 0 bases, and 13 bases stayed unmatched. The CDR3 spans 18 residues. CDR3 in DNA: TGTGCCAGCAGGGGGACCAAGGGTAGCGGGAGGGGCTCCTACGAGCAGTACTTC. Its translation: CASRGTKGSGRGSYEQYF.

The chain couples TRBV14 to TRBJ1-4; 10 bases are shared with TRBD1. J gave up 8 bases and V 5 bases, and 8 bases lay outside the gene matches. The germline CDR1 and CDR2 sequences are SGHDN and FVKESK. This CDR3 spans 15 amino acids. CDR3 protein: CASSIAGQGREKLFF. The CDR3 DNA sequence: TGTGCCAGCAGCATTGCGGGACAGGGGCGAGAAAAACTGTTTTTT.

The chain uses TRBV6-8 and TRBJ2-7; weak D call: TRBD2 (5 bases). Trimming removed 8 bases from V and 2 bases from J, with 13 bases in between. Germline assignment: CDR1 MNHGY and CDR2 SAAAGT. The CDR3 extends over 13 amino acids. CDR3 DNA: TGTGCCAGCCGCCAGAGGGAAGCCTACGAGCAGTACTTC. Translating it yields CASRQREAYEQYF.

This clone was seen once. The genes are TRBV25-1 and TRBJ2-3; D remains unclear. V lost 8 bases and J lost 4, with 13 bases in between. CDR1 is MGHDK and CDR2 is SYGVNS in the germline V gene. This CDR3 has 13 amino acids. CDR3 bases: TGTGCCAGCGCAACATTCACCCCAGATACGCAGTATTTT. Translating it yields CASATFTPDTQYF.

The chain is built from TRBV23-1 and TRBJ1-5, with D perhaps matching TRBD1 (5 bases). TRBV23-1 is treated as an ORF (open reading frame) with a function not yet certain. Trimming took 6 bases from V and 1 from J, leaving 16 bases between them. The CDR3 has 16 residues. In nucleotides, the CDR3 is TGCGCCAGCAGCTTTGACGGTCAGGGAAGCAATCAGCCCCAGCATTTT. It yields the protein CASSFDGQGSNQPQHF.